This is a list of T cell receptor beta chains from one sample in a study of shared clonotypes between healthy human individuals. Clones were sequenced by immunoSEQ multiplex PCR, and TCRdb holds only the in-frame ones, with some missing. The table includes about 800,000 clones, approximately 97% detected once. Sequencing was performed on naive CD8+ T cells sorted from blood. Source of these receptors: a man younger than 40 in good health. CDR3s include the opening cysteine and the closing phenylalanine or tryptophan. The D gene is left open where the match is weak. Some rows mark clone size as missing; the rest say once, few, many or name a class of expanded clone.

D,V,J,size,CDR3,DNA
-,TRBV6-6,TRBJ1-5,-,CASSYSRQVVGPQHF,TGTGCCAGCAGTTACTCGCGACAGGTGGTGGGCCCCCAGCATTTT
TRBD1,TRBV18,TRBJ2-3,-,CASSPTGATDTQYF,TGTGCCAGCTCACCCACAGGGGCCACAGATACGCAGTATTTT
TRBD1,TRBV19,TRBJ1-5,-,CASSPYGQGWGQPQHF,TGTGCCAGTAGTCCCTATGGACAGGGCTGGGGTCAGCCCCAGCATTTT
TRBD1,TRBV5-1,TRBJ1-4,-,CASSPTTGELFF,TGCGCCAGCAGCCCAACGACAGGGGAACTGTTTTTT
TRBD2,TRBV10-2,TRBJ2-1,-,CASIGVAGESEQFF,TGCGCCAGCATTGGGGTAGCGGGAGAAAGTGAGCAGTTCTTC
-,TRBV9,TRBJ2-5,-,CASSVGGVESEYQETQYF,TGTGCCAGCAGCGTAGGAGGGGTCGAATCCGAATACCAAGAGACCCAGTACTTC
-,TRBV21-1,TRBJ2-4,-,CASSPSRQGAVKNIQYF,TGTGCCAGCAGCCCGTCTCGACAGGGGGCCGTCAAAAACATTCAGTACTTC
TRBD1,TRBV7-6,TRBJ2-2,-,CASSILGGTGRNTGELFF,TGTGCCAGCAGCATCCTTGGTGGGACAGGGCGCAACACCGGGGAGCTGTTTTTT
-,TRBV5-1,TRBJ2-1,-,CASSPRGEVGNEQFF,TGCGCCAGCAGCCCTAGGGGGGAAGTGGGGAATGAGCAGTTCTTC
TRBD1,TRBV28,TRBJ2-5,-,CASRDRDETQYF,TGTGCCAGCAGAGACAGGGATGAGACCCAGTACTTC
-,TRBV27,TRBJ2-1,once,CASSPLPGPPYNEQFF,TGTGCCAGCAGTCCCCTCCCAGGGCCCCCTTACAATGAGCAGTTCTTC
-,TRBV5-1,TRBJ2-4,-,CASWDGGAGANIQYF,TGCGCCAGCTGGGATGGAGGGGCGGGGGCAAACATTCAGTACTTC
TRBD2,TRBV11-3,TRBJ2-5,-,CASSLSGGGLTETQYF,TGTGCCAGCAGCTTATCGGGGGGAGGGCTCACGGAGACCCAGTACTTC
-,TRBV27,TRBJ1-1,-,CASSGGTSAFF,TGTGCCAGCAGTGGGGGGACCTCGGCTTTCTTT
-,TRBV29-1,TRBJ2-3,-,CSVEGERGTDTQYF,TGCAGCGTTGAAGGTGAACGGGGCACAGATACGCAGTATTTT
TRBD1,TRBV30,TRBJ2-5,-,CACTGGAGETQYF,TGTGCCTGCACAGGGGGCGCCGGGGAGACCCAGTACTTC
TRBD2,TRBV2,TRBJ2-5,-,CAYWGDEGGPEETQYF,TGTGCCTACTGGGGGGACGAGGGAGGGCCCGAAGAGACCCAGTACTTC
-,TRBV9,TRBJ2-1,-,CASGAGYNEQFF,TGTGCCAGTGGTGCGGGATACAATGAGCAGTTCTTC
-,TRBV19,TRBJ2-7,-,CASSMDTTYEQYF,TGTGCCAGTAGTATGGACACAACCTACGAGCAGTACTTC
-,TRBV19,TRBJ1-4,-,CASSATPGPNEKLFF,TGTGCCAGTAGTGCGACGCCGGGGCCCAATGAAAAACTGTTTTTT
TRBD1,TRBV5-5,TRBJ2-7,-,CASSQAFAGGEQYF,TGTGCCAGCAGCCAAGCCTTCGCAGGGGGCGAGCAGTACTTC
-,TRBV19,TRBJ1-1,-,CASSSDKLGNTEAFF,TGTGCCAGTAGTAGCGATAAATTAGGGAACACTGAAGCTTTCTTT
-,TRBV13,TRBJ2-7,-,CASSSRQGYYEQYF,TGTGCCAGCAGCTCGCGCCAGGGCTACTACGAGCAGTACTTC
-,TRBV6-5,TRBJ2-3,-,CASVKPTDTQYF,TGTGCCAGCGTAAAGCCCACAGATACGCAGTATTTT
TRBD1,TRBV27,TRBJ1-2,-,CASSLYAGGGYGYTF,TGTGCCAGCAGTTTATATGCAGGGGGCGGCTATGGCTACACCTTC
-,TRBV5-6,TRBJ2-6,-,CASSLGEVSGANVLTF,TGTGCCAGCAGCTTGGGTGAGGTCTCTGGGGCCAACGTCCTGACTTTC
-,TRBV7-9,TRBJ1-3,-,CASSLTGPRNTIYF,TGTGCCAGCAGCCTTACCGGGCCTCGAAACACCATATATTTT
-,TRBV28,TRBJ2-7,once,CASSLRANSYEQYF,TGTGCCAGCAGTTTAAGGGCCAATTCCTACGAGCAGTACTTC
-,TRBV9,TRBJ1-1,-,CASSLSGGNTEAFF,TGTGCCAGCAGCCTATCGGGGGGGAACACTGAAGCTTTCTTT
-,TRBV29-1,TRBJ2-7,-,CSVGGGYEQYF,TGCAGCGTTGGAGGGGGATACGAGCAGTACTTC
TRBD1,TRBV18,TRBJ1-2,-,CASSPGQGAINYGYTF,TGTGCCAGCTCACCGGGGCAGGGGGCGATCAACTATGGCTACACCTTC
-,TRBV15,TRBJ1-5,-,CATSRDRGSNQPQHF,TGTGCCACCAGCAGAGATCGCGGTAGCAATCAGCCCCAGCATTTT
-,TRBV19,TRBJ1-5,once,CASSIFGYSNQPQHF,TGTGCCAGTAGTATCTTTGGATATAGCAATCAGCCCCAGCATTTT
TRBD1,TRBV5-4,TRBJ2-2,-,CASSFGTGYTGELFF,TGTGCCAGCAGCTTCGGGACAGGCTACACCGGGGAGCTGTTTTTT
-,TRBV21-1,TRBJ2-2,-,CARNGAGGPLETFGELFF,TGTGCCAGAAACGGAGCGGGAGGGCCTCTGGAGACCTTCGGGGAGCTGTTTTTT
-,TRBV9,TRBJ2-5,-,CASSAPTVQETQYF,TGTGCCAGCAGCGCCCCCACCGTACAAGAGACCCAGTACTTC
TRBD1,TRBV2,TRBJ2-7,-,CASRDRAYEQYF,TGTGCCAGCAGGGACAGGGCCTACGAGCAGTACTTC
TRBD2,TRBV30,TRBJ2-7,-,CAWSSGSSYEQYF,TGTGCCTGGAGTAGCGGGAGCTCCTACGAGCAGTACTTC
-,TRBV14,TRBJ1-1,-,CASSQVEGNTEAFF,TGTGCCAGCAGCCAAGTAGAGGGGAACACTGAAGCTTTCTTT
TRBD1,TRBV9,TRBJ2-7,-,CASSGDRQYF,TGTGCCAGCAGCGGGGACAGGCAGTACTTC